This T cell receptor (beta chain) was captured by sequencing in a study of shared clonotypes between healthy human individuals. This clone has just a few counts. This CDR3 is also generated by other DNA sequences in the sample. Authors' data handling: ImmunoSEQ output held junction-only sequences without quality scores, so filtering differed. The repertoire was sequenced with immunoSEQ multiplex PCR; TCRdb's copy has only in-frame clones and lacks some. V and J calls and clone size are given by that table; D and trimming were obtained from the DNA. The repertoire holds 740,000 or so clones, with around 78% as singletons. Healthy and HIV-negative, the adult donors had no recent acute infections or vaccinations. Every donor was a Caucasian adult from Nashville, Tennessee. Division of CD4+ cells produced a CD45RA+ naive subset and a CD45RA-negative memory subset. The sample taken for sequencing was memory CD4+ T cells sorted from blood. Described subset: CD45RA-negative fraction. The clonotype was recovered from a woman aged 25 to 39 in good health.

Here the CDR3 DNA reads TGTGCCAGCAGCTTAGTGGGAAACACCATATATTTT. This encodes CASSLVGNTIYF. The rearrangement uses TRBV7-9 and TRBJ1-3; no clear D gene. Germline CDR1 and CDR2: SEHNR and FQNEAQ (reference sequence). Trimming stripped 1 base from V and 4 bases from J, with 2 bases between. The CDR3 runs to 12 residues.